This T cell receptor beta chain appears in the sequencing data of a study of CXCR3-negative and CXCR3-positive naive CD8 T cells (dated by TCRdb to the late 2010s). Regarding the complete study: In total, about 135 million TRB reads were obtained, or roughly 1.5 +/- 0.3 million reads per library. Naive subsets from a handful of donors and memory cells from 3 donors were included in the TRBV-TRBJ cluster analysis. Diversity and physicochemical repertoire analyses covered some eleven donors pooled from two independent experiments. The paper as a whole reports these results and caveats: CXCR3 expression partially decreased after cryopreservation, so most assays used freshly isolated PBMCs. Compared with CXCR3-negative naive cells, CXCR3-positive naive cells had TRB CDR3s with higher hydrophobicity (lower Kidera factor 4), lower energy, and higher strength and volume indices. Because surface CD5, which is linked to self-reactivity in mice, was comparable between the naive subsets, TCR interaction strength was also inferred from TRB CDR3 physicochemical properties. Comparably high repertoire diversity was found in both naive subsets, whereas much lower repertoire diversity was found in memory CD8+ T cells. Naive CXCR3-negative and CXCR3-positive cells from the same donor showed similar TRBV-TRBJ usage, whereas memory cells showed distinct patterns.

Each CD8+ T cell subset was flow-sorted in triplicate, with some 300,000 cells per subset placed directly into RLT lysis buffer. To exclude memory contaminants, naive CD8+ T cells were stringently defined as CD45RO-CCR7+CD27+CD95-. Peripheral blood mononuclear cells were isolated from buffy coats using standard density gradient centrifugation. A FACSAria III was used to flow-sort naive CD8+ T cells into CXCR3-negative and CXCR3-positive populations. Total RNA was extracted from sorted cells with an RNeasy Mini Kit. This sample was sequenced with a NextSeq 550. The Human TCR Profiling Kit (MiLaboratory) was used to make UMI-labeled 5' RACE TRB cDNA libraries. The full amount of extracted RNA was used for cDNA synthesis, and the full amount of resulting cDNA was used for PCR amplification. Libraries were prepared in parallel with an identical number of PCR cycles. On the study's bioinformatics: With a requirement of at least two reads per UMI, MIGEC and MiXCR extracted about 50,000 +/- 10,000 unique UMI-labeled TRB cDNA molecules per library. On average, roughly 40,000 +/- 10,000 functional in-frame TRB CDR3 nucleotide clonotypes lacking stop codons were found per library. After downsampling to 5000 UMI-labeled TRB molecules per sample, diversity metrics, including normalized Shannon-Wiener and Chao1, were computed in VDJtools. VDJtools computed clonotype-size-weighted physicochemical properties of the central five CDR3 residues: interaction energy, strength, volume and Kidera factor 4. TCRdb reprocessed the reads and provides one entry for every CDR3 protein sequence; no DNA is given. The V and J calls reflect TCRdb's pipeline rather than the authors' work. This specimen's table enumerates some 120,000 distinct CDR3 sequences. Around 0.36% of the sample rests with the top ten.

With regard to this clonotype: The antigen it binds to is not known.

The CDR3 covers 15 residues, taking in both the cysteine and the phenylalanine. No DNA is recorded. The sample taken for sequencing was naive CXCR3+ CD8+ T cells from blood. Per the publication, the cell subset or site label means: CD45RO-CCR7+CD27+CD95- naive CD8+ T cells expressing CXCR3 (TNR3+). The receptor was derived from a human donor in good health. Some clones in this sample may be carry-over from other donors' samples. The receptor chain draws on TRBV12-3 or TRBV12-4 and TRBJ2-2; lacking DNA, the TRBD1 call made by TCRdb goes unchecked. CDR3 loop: CASSLSGDLTGELFF.